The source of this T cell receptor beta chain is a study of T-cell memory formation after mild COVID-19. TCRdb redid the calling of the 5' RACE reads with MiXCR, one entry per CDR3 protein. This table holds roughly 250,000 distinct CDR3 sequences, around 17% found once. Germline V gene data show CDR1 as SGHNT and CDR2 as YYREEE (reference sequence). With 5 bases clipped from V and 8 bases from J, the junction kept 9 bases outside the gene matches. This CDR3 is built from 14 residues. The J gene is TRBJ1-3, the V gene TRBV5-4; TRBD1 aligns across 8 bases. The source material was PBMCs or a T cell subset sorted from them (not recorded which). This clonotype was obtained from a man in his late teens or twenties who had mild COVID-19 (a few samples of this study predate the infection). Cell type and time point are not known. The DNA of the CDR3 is TGTGCCAGCAGATCCGGACAGGGAGGAGACACCATATATTTT. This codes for CASRSGQGGDTIYF.